This T cell receptor (beta chain) was observed in a study of radiation and T cells in renal cell carcinoma. TCRdb's copy holds only in-frame clones and misses some; the assay was immunoSEQ multiplex PCR. The sample lists roughly 150,000 clones, roughly 86% occurring once. The sample's time point: blood 2 weeks post-SBRT. Treatment given: 15 Gy SBRT to primary tumor, nephrectomy 4 weeks later. The patient's renal cell carcinoma had clear cell pathology. In regard to this clone: What it recognizes is unknown.

General study results and limits: From baseline, blood top tumor clonotypes peaked at 2 weeks post-radiation.

CDR3 length: 16 residues. Germline V gene data show CDR1 as LGHNA and CDR2 as YSLEER. V lost 3 bases, J lost 7 bases, and 7 bases stayed unmatched. This chain connects TRBV4-3 to TRBJ2-3; TRBD2 agrees at 13 bases. The sequencing used blood, collected from a patient whose treatment included radiotherapy and nephrectomy. The sequence was obtained from a woman in her fifties or sixties with renal cell carcinoma. The CDR3 nucleotides are TGCGCCAGCAGCCAGGAACTAGCGGGGGGGCAAAATACGCAGTATTTT. It specifies CASSQELAGGQNTQYF.